This entry lists 13 T cell receptor beta chains sequenced from one sample in a study of blood T cell repertoires in COVID-19. TCRdb keeps only in-frame clones here, not all; method: immunoSEQ multiplex PCR. The table lists a few hundred thousand clones, about 90% of them singletons. The sample consisted of PBMCs or T cells enriched from blood (not recorded which). All receptors derive from a man aged 18 to 29 who had recovered from COVID-19.

This chain connects TRBV7-9 to TRBJ2-7; TRBD2 aligns across 9 bases. This CDR3 has 13 residues. The trim removed 5 bases at V and 7 bases at J, leaving 6 bases unmatched. CDR1 SEHNR and CDR2 FQNEAQ come from the germline V gene (reference sequence). CDR3 region: CASSGSGGKEQYF. CDR3 sequence (DNA): TGTGCCAGCAGCGGAAGCGGGGGGAAGGAGCAGTACTTC.

Comments on this clone: At one boundary the junction diverges from the germline segment, which might be a read error. This chain joins TRBV4-1 and TRBJ2-2, with a possible D match to TRBD1 (7 bases). CDR3 size: 16 residues. The germline V gene encodes CDR1 MGHRA and CDR2 YSYEKL. CDR3 region: CASSQAPGGNAGELFF. Written as DNA, the CDR3 is TGCGCCAGCAGCCAAGCTCCAGGGGGGAACGCCGGGGAGCTGTTTTTT.

The gene calls are TRBV3-1 (or the pseudogene TRBV3-2) and TRBJ2-5; possibly TRBD1 for D (6 bases). The V end was cut by 5 bases, the J end by 1 base, with 11 bases between. This CDR3 is built from 14 residues. Germline values: CDR1 LGHDT, CDR2 YNNKEL (reference sequence). The CDR3 sequence: CASSWGQAQETQYF. CDR3 nucleotide sequence: TGTGCCAGCAGCTGGGGGCAGGCCCAAGAGACCCAGTACTTC.

The chain couples TRBV2 to TRBJ2-1, with 8 positions matching TRBD1. CDR1 and CDR2 (germline): SNHLY, FYNNEI. The CDR3 consists of 13 residues. V shed 7 bases and J 8 bases; nucleotides not matched to a gene: 7. The CDR3 sequence is CASNLDREDEQFF. The CDR3 DNA is TGTGCCAGCAACCTGGACAGGGAAGATGAGCAGTTCTTC.

CDR3 sequence: CASSPRDRISTDTQYF. The CDR3 DNA follows: TGTGCCAGCTCACCCCGGGACAGGATTAGCACAGATACGCAGTATTTT. The V and J genes are TRBV18 and TRBJ2-3; 8 nucleotides agree with TRBD1. CDR1 and CDR2 from the germline V gene are KGHSH and LQKENI. The CDR3 runs 16 residues. The trim removed 3 bases at V and 0 bases at J, leaving 5 bases unmatched.

The rearrangement joins TRBV6-2 or TRBV6-3 to TRBJ2-7; maybe TRBD2 (6 bases). CDR1 MNHEY and CDR2 SVGEGT come from the germline V gene. V dropped 0 bases and J dropped 2 bases, with 17 bases sitting between them. This CDR3 has 17 amino acids. CDR3 amino acids: CASSYSVLGLRAYEQYF. In nucleotides, the CDR3 is TGTGCCAGCAGTTACTCGGTTTTGGGACTCCGAGCCTACGAGCAGTACTTC.

The CDR3 sequence: CASSYQGVTVGQPQHF. The CDR3 DNA is TGTGCCAGCAGTTACCAAGGGGTAACGGTAGGTCAGCCCCAGCATTTT. The chain carries TRBV6-2 or TRBV6-3 and TRBJ1-5; TRBD1 might be the D (5 bases). From germline, CDR1 is MNHEY and CDR2 SVGEGT. Trimming stripped 2 bases from V and 6 bases from J, with 17 bases between. This CDR3 has 16 amino acids.

This clone is a singleton in its sample. This chain uses TRBV28 with TRBJ1-1; D remains unclear. The CDR3 runs to 14 residues. Trimming cost V 5 bases and J 8 bases, with 18 bases left between them. Germline CDR1 reads MDHEN; CDR2 reads SYDVKM. The chain's CDR3 is CASSPPGSRLEAFF. CDR3 DNA: TGTGCCAGCAGTCCGCCCGGTAGCCGGTTAGAAGCTTTCTTT.

This clone was detected once. At the DNA level, this CDR3 is encoded by other sequences in the same sample as well. The chain combines TRBV28 with TRBJ1-2; a weak D match, TRBD1 (6 bases). This CDR3 spans 14 amino acids. The V gene's germline CDR1 is MDHEN and CDR2 SYDVKM. Trimming left V 3 bases short and J 0 bases short, with 8 bases between. The CDR3 DNA is TGTGCCAGCAGTTTGGCAGGGGCTAACTATGGCTACACCTTC. Its translation: CASSLAGANYGYTF.

This clone was found once. This chain joins TRBV20-1 and TRBJ2-2; 7 nucleotides line up with TRBD2. After removal of 3 bases from V and 1 base from J, the junction contained 8 bases not matched to a gene. Germline V gene lookup returns CDR1 DFQATT and CDR2 SNEGSKA (reference sequence). The length of the CDR3 is 16 residues. As DNA, the CDR3 is TGCAGTGCTAGTATGGCTGGACTAGAGAACACCGGGGAGCTGTTTTTT. It encodes CSASMAGLENTGELFF.

This sequence joins TRBV9 and TRBJ2-5; 9 bases match TRBD2. Germline CDR1 SGDLS, CDR2 YYNGEE. Trimming at V came to 4 bases and at J to 5 bases, leaving 9 bases not matched to a gene. The CDR3 covers 15 residues. The CDR3 DNA follows: TGTGCCAGCAGCCGCCCACTAGCGGGCGGGGAGACCCAGTACTTC. It yields the protein CASSRPLAGGETQYF. Filled out from reference TRBV9 and TRBJ2-5, the complete variable domain reads DSGVTQTPKHLITATGQRVTLRCSPRSGDLSVYWYQQSLDQGLQFLIQYYNGEERAKGNILERFSAQQFPDLHSELNLSSLELGDSALYFCASSRPLAGGETQYFGPGTRLLVL.

This clone has just a few counts. The J gene is TRBJ1-4, the V gene TRBV5-1; TRBD1 matches at 7 bases. The CDR3 totals 14 residues. Germline V lookup: CDR1 SGHRS, CDR2 YFSETQ. The V segment lost 0 bases and the J segment 8 bases; nucleotides outside the gene matches: 4. The CDR3 coding sequence is TGCGCCAGCAGCTTGGCAGGGGGATGGGAAAAACTGTTTTTT. Its protein is CASSLAGGWEKLFF.

The V call is TRBV15, the J call TRBJ1-4, with D possibly being TRBD1 (5 bases). Looked up from germline, CDR1 is LNHNV and CDR2 is YYDKDF (reference sequence). The CDR3 contains 18 residues. Deletions cut 1 base from V and 4 bases from J, with 19 bases between. Here the CDR3 reads CATSRVELGALGNEKLFF. CDR3 sequence (DNA): TGTGCCACCAGCAGAGTGGAGCTAGGGGCGCTTGGTAATGAAAAACTGTTTTTT.